These 21 T cell receptor beta chains originate from one sample sequenced in a study of OX40 agonist ivuxolimab in advanced cancers. Some clones are missing from TCRdb's copy, which holds only in-frame ones; the method was immunoSEQ multiplex PCR. Of more than 30,000 clones in the sample, roughly 90% were seen once. This material consisted of CD4+ or CD8+ T cells sorted from blood, taken in a trial of the OX40 agonist ivuxolimab. Source of these receptors: an adult with an advanced solid tumor such as melanoma, head and neck, liver or kidney cancer.

The chain joins TRBV6-6 to TRBJ1-2, with 7 positions matching TRBD1. With V trimmed by 2 bases and J by 8 bases, 11 bases remained unmatched. The CDR3 length is 15 residues. Germline CDR1 is MNHNY and CDR2 is SVGAGI (reference sequence). The CDR3 nucleotides are TGTGCCAGCAGTTACGGAGACAGGGACGTGAGGGGCTACACCTTC. Translation: CASSYGDRDVRGYTF.

The chain recombines TRBV6-1 with TRBJ1-2; the D gene is possibly TRBD1 (6 bases). V was pared by 3 bases and J by 5 bases, with 16 bases between. The length of the CDR3 is 15 residues. The germline CDR1 and CDR2 sequences are MNHNS and SASEGT. The CDR3 loop is CASSDWAAGVYGYTF. The CDR3, as DNA: TGTGCCAGCAGTGATTGGGCGGCAGGGGTTTATGGCTACACCTTC.

The chain has TRBV4-2 and TRBJ2-1; no firm D call. The germline gives CDR1 LGHNA, CDR2 YNFKEQ. The CDR3 contains 14 residues. Between the trimmed V and J ends, which lost 0 bases and 8 bases, there was a span of 11 bases. The CDR3 coding sequence is TGTGCCAGCAGCCAAGATATAGTGGGCTATGAGCAGTTCTTC. It encodes CASSQDIVGYEQFF.

This clone was observed a single time. This rearrangement joins TRBV14 to TRBJ2-1; the match to TRBD2 covers 9 bases. The CDR3 loop spans 16 amino acids. Per the germline V gene, CDR1 is SGHDN and CDR2 is FVKESK. V dropped 0 bases and J dropped 5; count of bases not matched to a gene: 5. Here the CDR3 DNA reads TGTGCCAGCAGCCAAGATCGTCTAGCGGGACACAATGAGCAGTTCTTC. Amino acids: CASSQDRLAGHNEQFF. Looking up the rest from reference TRBV14 and TRBJ2-1 gives the full variable domain: EAGVTQFPSHSVIEKGQTVTLRCDPISGHDNLYWYRRVMGKEIKFLLHFVKESKQDESGMPNNRFLAERTGGTYSTLKVQPAELEDSGVYFCASSQDRLAGHNEQFFGPGTRLTVL.

This chain connects TRBV10-2 to TRBJ2-1, with 10 nucleotides matching TRBD2. The CDR3 totals 16 residues. The V segment lost 11 bases and the J segment 4 bases; nucleotides outside the gene matches: 14. Germline CDR1 and CDR2: WSHSY and SAAADI. The CDR3 DNA reads TGCGCCGCAGCAGCCGATCTAGCGGGGGAATACAATGAGCAGTTCTTC. This translates into CAAAADLAGEYNEQFF.

This chain links TRBV12-5 with TRBJ2-7, with D possibly being TRBD2 (7 bases). The germline V gene has CDR1 LGHNT and CDR2 FRNRAP. CDR3 length: 14 residues. V dropped 7 bases and J dropped 2 bases, with 15 bases sitting between them. CDR3 protein: CASAPGGGPYEQYF. DNA of the CDR3: TGTGCTAGTGCCCCGGGGGGCGGACCCTACGAGCAGTACTTC.

About this clone: The sample carries other DNA sequences with the same CDR3. The chain links TRBV27 to TRBJ1-3; D is uncertain. Germline V gene data show CDR1 as MNHEY and CDR2 as SMNVEV (reference sequence). The CDR3 is 15 amino acids. V lost 3 bases and J 0 bases, leaving 9 bases between the germline ends. The CDR3 loop reads CASSLSGSSGNTIYF. CDR3 nucleotide sequence: TGTGCCAGCAGTTTGAGCGGCTCCTCTGGAAACACCATATATTTT.

The rearrangement links TRBV7-8 to TRBJ2-7; 11 bases agree with TRBD2. Germline V gives CDR1 SGHVS, CDR2 FQNEAQ. The CDR3 extends over 15 amino acids. With 0 bases clipped from V and 5 bases from J, the junction kept 3 bases outside the gene matches. CDR3 DNA sequence: TGTGCCAGCAGCTTAGCCGGGACTAGCGGAGACGAGCAGTACTTC. This codes for CASSLAGTSGDEQYF.

The chain uses TRBV27 and TRBJ2-1; D may be TRBD1 or TRBD2 (5 bases each). Trimming stripped 6 bases from V and 4 bases from J, with 13 bases between. The CDR3 sequence is 14 residues long. Germline V gives CDR1 MNHEY, CDR2 SMNVEV (reference sequence). The CDR3 loop reads CASRRDGPYNEQFF. The CDR3 DNA follows: TGTGCCAGCAGGAGGGACGGACCTTACAATGAGCAGTTCTTC.

The chain recombines TRBV4-3 with TRBJ2-1; TRBD2 is a possible D gene (6 bases). The CDR3 totals 16 residues. Deletions cut 0 bases from V and 2 bases from J, with 11 bases between. CDR1 and CDR2 from the germline V gene are LGHNA and YSLEER. The CDR3 DNA sequence: TGCGCCAGCAGCCAAGATATAGCGGAGGCCTACAATGAGCAGTTCTTC. It encodes CASSQDIAEAYNEQFF.

The chain carries TRBV6-1 and TRBJ2-7, with D possibly TRBD2 on 7 matching bases. V was clipped by 1 base and J by 2 bases, with 12 bases between them. CDR1 and CDR2 (germline): MNHNS, SASEGT. There are 15 residues in the CDR3. The CDR3 is CASSEVAGAAYEQYF. The DNA for the CDR3 is TGTGCCAGCAGTGAAGTTGCGGGGGCAGCCTACGAGCAGTACTTC.

The V and J genes are TRBV9 and TRBJ2-1; the match to TRBD2 covers 9 bases. Germline trimming cut 0 bases from V and 4 bases from J; bases unmatched to any gene: 11. Germline V gives CDR1 SGDLS, CDR2 YYNGEE. CDR3 length: 18 amino acids. This CDR3 reads CASSVALASGEQYNEQFF. The DNA for the CDR3 is TGTGCCAGCAGCGTAGCTTTGGCTAGCGGGGAACAATACAATGAGCAGTTCTTC.

The chain recombines TRBV28 with TRBJ2-5; 7 positions match TRBD2. The junction had 12 bases not matched to a gene; V was cut back by 6 bases and J by 2 bases. Germline V lookup: CDR1 MDHEN, CDR2 SYDVKM. CDR3 length: 16 amino acids. The CDR3 DNA reads TGTGCCAGCAGCCTTCTCGGGGTCGGGGGGCAAGAGACCCAGTACTTC. Translating it yields CASSLLGVGGQETQYF.

This clone was observed once. CDR3 in amino acids: CASSLEGQGAHNEQFF. The DNA for the CDR3 is TGTGCCAGCAGCTTAGAAGGACAGGGCGCCCACAATGAGCAGTTCTTC. The chain couples TRBV11-3 to TRBJ2-1; 8 bases map to TRBD1. Losses at the gene ends were 0 bases for V and 5 bases for J; bases not matched to a gene: 6. Germline CDR1 reads SGHNT; CDR2 reads YENEEA. The CDR3 covers 16 residues.

The chain joins TRBV19 to TRBJ1-1, with D hard to call. The V end was cut by 5 bases, the J end by 1 base, with 8 bases between. This CDR3 comprises 13 residues. In germline, CDR1 is LNHDA, CDR2 SQIVND (reference sequence). CDR3 sequence: CASSWVQNTEAFF. CDR3 DNA: TGTGCCAGTAGTTGGGTCCAGAACACTGAAGCTTTCTTT.

The chain has TRBV5-6 and TRBJ1-5; D perhaps matches TRBD1 (5 bases). Trimming took 0 bases from V and 13 from J, leaving 20 bases between them. The CDR3 covers 15 residues. The germline V gene encodes CDR1 SGHDT and CDR2 YYEEEE. This CDR3 reads CASSLGRGTLEPQHF. The CDR3 bases are TGTGCCAGCAGCTTGGGGAGGGGAACCCTCGAACCACAGCATTTT.

The chain is built from TRBV13 and TRBJ2-7; 8 bases match TRBD1. CDR1 is PRHDT, CDR2 FYEKMQ, per germline (reference sequence). V was pared by 5 bases and J by 4 bases, with 4 bases of the junction left unmatched. The length of the CDR3 is 13 residues. CDR3 sequence (DNA): TGTGCCAGCAGCCGGGACAGGCTGTACGAGCAGTACTTC. This encodes CASSRDRLYEQYF.

Within the sample, this clone is medium-sized. The J gene is TRBJ1-1, the V gene TRBV6-4; TRBD1 might be the D (5 bases). The CDR3 runs to 14 residues. V lost 6 bases and J 10 bases, leaving 21 bases between the germline ends. The germline CDR1 and CDR2 sequences are MRHNA and SNTAGT. The CDR3 bases are TGTGCCAGCAGAGCTACAGGTACCTCCTGGAGAGCTTTCTTT. Encoded protein: CASRATGTSWRAFF.

The chain combines TRBV7-6 with TRBJ1-1, with a tentative D call TRBD1 (6 bases). V lost 5 bases to trimming and J lost 7 bases, with 20 bases between them. The CDR3 length is 15 residues. CDR1 is SGHVS and CDR2 is FNYEAQ in the germline V gene. The CDR3 here is CASSPDRGAGGEAFF. The DNA for the CDR3 is TGTGCCAGCAGCCCAGACCGGGGGGCCGGGGGTGAAGCTTTCTTT.

The chain links TRBV5-1 to TRBJ2-2; no definite D call. Germline lookup yields CDR1 SGHRS and CDR2 YFSETQ. CDR3 length: 12 residues. Trimming left V 2 bases short and J 2 bases short, with 1 base between. In DNA form, the CDR3 reads TGCGCCAGCAGCTTCAACACCGGGGAGCTGTTTTTT. Translated: CASSFNTGELFF.

CDR3 DNA sequence: TGTGCCAGCAGTTCCTCACTAGCGGGAGGGGGGTACGAGCAGTACTTC. Translating gives CASSSSLAGGGYEQYF. The gene calls are TRBV28 and TRBJ2-7; 13 nucleotides agree with TRBD2. CDR3 length: 16 amino acids. J gave up 4 bases and V 4 bases, and 7 bases lay outside the gene matches. The V gene's germline CDR1 is MDHEN and CDR2 SYDVKM. The whole variable domain, filled in from reference TRBV28 and TRBJ2-7, reads DVKVTQSSRYLVKRTGEKVFLECVQDMDHENMFWYRQDPGLGLRLIYFSYDVKMKEKGDIPEGYSVSREKKERFSLILESASTNQTSMYLCASSSSLAGGGYEQYFGPGTRLTVT.